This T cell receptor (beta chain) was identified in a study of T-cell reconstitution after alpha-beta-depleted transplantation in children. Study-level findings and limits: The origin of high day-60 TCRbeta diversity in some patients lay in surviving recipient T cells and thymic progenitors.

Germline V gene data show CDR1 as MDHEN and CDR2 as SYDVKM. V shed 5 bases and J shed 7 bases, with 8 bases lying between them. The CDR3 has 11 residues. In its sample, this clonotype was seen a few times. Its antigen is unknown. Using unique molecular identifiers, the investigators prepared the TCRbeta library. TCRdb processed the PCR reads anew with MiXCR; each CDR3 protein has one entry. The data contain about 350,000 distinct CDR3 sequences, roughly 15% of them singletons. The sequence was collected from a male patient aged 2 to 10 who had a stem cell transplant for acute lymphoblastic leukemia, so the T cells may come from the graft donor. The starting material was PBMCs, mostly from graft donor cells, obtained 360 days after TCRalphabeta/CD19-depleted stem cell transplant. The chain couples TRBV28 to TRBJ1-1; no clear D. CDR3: CASSPRREAFF. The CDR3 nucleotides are TGTGCCAGCAGTCCCCGACGTGAAGCTTTCTTT.